This T cell receptor (beta chain) was observed in a study of CD8 T cells in Susac syndrome. This CDR3 region has 16 residues. When the RNA was reverse transcribed, random hexamers were used with an input of about 0.5 to 1 ug. immunoSEQ multiplex PCR amplified TCR beta CDR3 across 54 Vbeta, 13 Jbeta. Using its own MiXCR run on the immunoSEQ multiplex PCR reads, TCRdb lists one record per CDR3 protein. The table includes roughly 400,000 distinct CDR3 sequences, around 85% detected once. This TCR was recovered from a human donor with multiple sclerosis. V usage is TRBV21-1 and J usage is TRBJ2-5; TRBD2 is the table's D call, not checked against the DNA. TRBV21-1 is classified as a pseudogene. Sequenced material: CD8+ T cells from PBMCs. The CDR3, as DNA: TGTGCCAGCAGCAGTGGACTAGCGGGAGCGCAAGAGACCCAGTACTTC. It encodes CASSSGLAGAQETQYF.